The sequence of this T cell receptor beta chain was determined in a study of cytomegalovirus exposure and HLA in healthy donors. Turning to the study itself: Drawn from HLA-typed donors, 80 million to 100 million unique TCRs were held in an early data release. Ancestry clustering placed about 86% of about 400 genotyped donors in the Caucasian-associated cluster.

60 Vbeta and 13 Jbeta primers were used in PCR. TCRdb's table, derived via immunoSEQ multiplex PCR, lists solely in-frame clones and lacks some. The data hold about 120,000 clones, with under 90% observed a single time. A remark on this clone: Antigen: not known.

Germline CDR1 reads SGDLS; CDR2 reads YYNGEE. CDR3 size: 14 residues. The V end lost 4 bases, the J end lost 0 bases, and 11 bases lay between the germline ends. General observations from the study: Most of the TCR beta V segments (in an earlier analysis) were productive either about 87% or about 30% of the time.

Sequencing was carried out using PBMCs. The chain links TRBV9 to TRBJ2-7, with a possible D match to TRBD1 (5 bases). This clonotype was sampled from a woman between 40 and 55 years old in good health and CMV-seronegative. This CDR3 is CASSPSQGSYEQYF. The CDR3 region has the DNA TGTGCCAGCAGCCCCAGTCAGGGCTCCTACGAGCAGTACTTC.